These T cell receptor beta chains were read from a single sample in a study of pediatric ulcerative colitis. The data were produced by immunoSEQ multiplex PCR, yet TCRdb's version contains in-frame clones alone and is incomplete. The table shows some 40,000 clones, with roughly 71% occurring only once. Sequenced input: gut tissue. These TCRs come from a boy aged 5-17 years with severe ulcerative colitis. The CDR3 runs from the conserved cysteine through the conserved F or W. The D gene is left open where the match is weak. Size is stated for part of the rows, as once, few or many counts, or as a class when the clone is expanded.

V,J,size,D,CDR3,DNA
TRBV27,TRBJ2-7,.,.,CASSLRGANYEQYF,TGTGCCAGCAGTTTAAGGGGGGCAAACTACGAGCAGTACTTC
TRBV5-1,TRBJ1-4,.,TRBD1,CASSLMFPGQGDEKLFF,TGCGCCAGCAGCTTGATGTTCCCCGGACAGGGTGATGAAAAACTGTTTTTT
TRBV9,TRBJ1-3,once,.,CASSQAPEGNTIYF,TGTGCCAGCAGCCAGGCCCCGGAGGGCAACACCATATATTTT
TRBV12-5,TRBJ2-7,.,TRBD1,CASGLGGQGSYEQYF,TGTGCTAGTGGCTTAGGGGGACAGGGGTCCTACGAGCAGTACTTC
TRBV7-9,TRBJ2-3,.,.,CASSLIGETDTQYF,TGTGCCAGCAGCCTGATTGGCGAAACAGATACGCAGTATTTT
TRBV5-8,TRBJ2-7,.,TRBD1,CASTPRQGVSEQYF,TGTGCCAGCACCCCCAGGCAGGGGGTTTCCGAGCAGTACTTC
TRBV6-1,TRBJ2-2,once,.,CASILLGTGELFF,TGTGCCAGCATACTGTTGGGGACCGGGGAGCTGTTTTTT
TRBV2,TRBJ1-5,few,.,CASSYRTANQPQHF,TGTGCCAGCAGTTATCGGACAGCTAATCAGCCCCAGCATTTT
TRBV4-1,TRBJ1-2,few,TRBD1,CASSQAPRGRVGYGYTF,TGCGCCAGCAGCCAAGCCCCGAGGGGGCGCGTAGGCTATGGCTACACCTTC
TRBV10-3,TRBJ2-3,.,TRBD2,CAISSGTTTDTQYF,TGTGCCATCAGTTCCGGGACTACGACAGATACGCAGTATTTT
TRBV28,TRBJ1-5,.,.,CASSLIASGAPPQHF,TGTGCCAGCAGTTTAATAGCTTCTGGGGCTCCGCCCCAGCATTTT
TRBV9,TRBJ2-7,.,.,CASSVGWRSSYEQYF,TGTGCCAGCAGCGTAGGATGGCGTAGCTCCTACGAGCAGTACTTC
TRBV5-1,TRBJ2-2,.,.,CASSLQGEIAGELFF,TGCGCCAGCAGCTTACAGGGCGAAATTGCCGGGGAGCTGTTTTTT
TRBV7-8,TRBJ2-1,few,TRBD2,CASSLEGLVGTNEQFF,TGTGCCAGCAGCTTAGAGGGACTAGTGGGGACCAATGAGCAGTTCTTC
TRBV5-6,TRBJ2-3,.,TRBD1,CASGWAGGAYTQYF,TGTGCCAGCGGCTGGGCAGGGGGCGCGTATACGCAGTATTTT
TRBV11-2,TRBJ1-1,few,.,CASSSRLRGEAFF,TGTGCCAGCAGCTCTAGACTACGTGGTGAAGCTTTCTTT
TRBV2,TRBJ2-5,.,TRBD2,CASSPGTSGGLRTQYF,TGTGCCAGCAGTCCCGGGACTAGCGGGGGGCTTAGGACCCAGTACTTC
TRBV28,TRBJ2-3,once,TRBD2,CASKKAGGPTDTQYF,TGTGCCAGCAAAAAAGCGGGGGGGCCAACAGATACGCAGTATTTT
TRBV6-5,TRBJ1-5,.,.,CASSYSKATNQPQHF,TGTGCCAGCAGTTACTCGAAAGCAACCAATCAGCCCCAGCATTTT
TRBV7-8,TRBJ2-3,.,.,CASSSVLRESTDTQYF,TGTGCCAGCAGCTCCGTCCTCAGGGAGAGCACAGATACGCAGTATTTT
TRBV6-5,TRBJ2-6,.,.,CASSSPGANVLTF,TGTGCCAGCAGTTCTCCTGGGGCCAACGTCCTGACTTTC
TRBV11-2,TRBJ2-1,.,.,CASSLGRPTDEQFF,TGTGCCAGCAGCTTAGGCCGTCCCACCGATGAGCAGTTCTTC
TRBV6-5,TRBJ1-6,once,.,CASTTGQGNSPLHF,TGTGCCAGCACCACCGGGCAGGGAAATTCACCCCTCCACTTT
TRBV15,TRBJ2-5,.,.,CATSRDVGGVGETQYF,TGTGCCACCAGCAGAGATGTTGGGGGCGTTGGAGAGACCCAGTACTTC
TRBV5-1,TRBJ1-2,.,TRBD1,CASSKHPGTGSEVGYGYTF,TGCGCCAGCAGCAAACACCCGGGGACAGGGTCGGAAGTGGGCTATGGCTACACCTTC
TRBV27,TRBJ2-7,.,.,CASSLGSGYEQYF,TGTGCCAGCAGTTTAGGGTCGGGATACGAGCAGTACTTC
TRBV18,TRBJ2-7,few,TRBD1,CASSADRAPSYEQYF,TGTGCCAGCTCAGCCGACAGGGCCCCCTCCTACGAGCAGTACTTC
TRBV27,TRBJ1-5,.,TRBD1,CASSPRQGSNQPQHF,TGTGCCAGCAGTCCCCGACAGGGTAGCAATCAGCCCCAGCATTTT
TRBV6-5,TRBJ2-3,.,.,CASSYSREDTQYF,TGTGCCAGCAGTTACTCCCGAGAGGATACGCAGTATTTT
TRBV2,TRBJ2-2,few,TRBD1,CASSDPGQATNTGELFF,TGTGCCAGCAGTGACCCTGGACAGGCTACAAACACCGGGGAGCTGTTTTTT
TRBV5-1,TRBJ2-1,.,TRBD2,CASSLAGLAGYNEQFF,TGCGCCAGCAGCTTGGCCGGGCTAGCGGGGTACAATGAGCAGTTCTTC
TRBV7-9,TRBJ1-1,.,.,CASSFENTEAFF,TGTGCCAGCAGCTTCGAGAACACTGAAGCTTTCTTT